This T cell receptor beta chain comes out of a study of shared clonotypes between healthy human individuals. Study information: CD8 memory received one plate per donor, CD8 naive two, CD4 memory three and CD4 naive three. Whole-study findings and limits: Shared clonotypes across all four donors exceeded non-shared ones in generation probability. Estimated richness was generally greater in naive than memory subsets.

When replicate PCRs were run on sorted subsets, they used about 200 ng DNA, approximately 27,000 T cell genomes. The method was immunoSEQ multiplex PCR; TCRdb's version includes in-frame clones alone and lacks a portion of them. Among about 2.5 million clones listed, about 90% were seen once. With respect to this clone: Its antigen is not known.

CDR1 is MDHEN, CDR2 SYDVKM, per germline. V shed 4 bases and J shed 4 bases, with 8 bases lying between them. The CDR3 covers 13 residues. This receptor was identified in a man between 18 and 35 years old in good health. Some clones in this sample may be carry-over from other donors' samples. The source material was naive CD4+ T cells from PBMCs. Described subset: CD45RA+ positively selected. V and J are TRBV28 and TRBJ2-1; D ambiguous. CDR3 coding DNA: TGTGCCAGCAGTTCCCTCTTGTACAATGAGCAGTTCTTC. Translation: CASSSLLYNEQFF.